This TCR beta chain was identified in a study of cytomegalovirus exposure and HLA in healthy donors. Study-level information: There were 75 million to 95 million unique TCRs (from HLA-typed donors) in an early data release. Findings and caveats of the study: Later analysis indicated greater clonal expansion among HLA-associated TCR beta chains than among equally common other chains.

PCR employed 60 Vbeta and 13 Jbeta primers. The protocol was immunoSEQ multiplex PCR, while the TCRdb copy is restricted to in-frame clones and leaves out a portion. The sample lists 160,000 or so clones; roughly 88% were seen once. The CDR3 sequence is 15 residues long. The V and J ends lost 5 bases and 12 bases, in that order; junction bases with no gene match: 12. Germline V gives CDR1 SSHAT, CDR2 FNYEAQ (reference sequence). For this clone: As yet, its antigen is unknown.

Sequencing was carried out using PBMCs. V and J are TRBV7-7 and TRBJ2-1; TRBD2 aligns across 11 bases. The sequence came from a man aged 50 or older in good health and CMV-seropositive. The CDR3 DNA reads as TGTGCCAGCAGCCCCTCCCCCGGGACTAGCGGCCCGCAGTTCTTC. The encoded protein is CASSPSPGTSGPQFF.